The present TCR beta chain was sequenced within a study of blood T cell repertoires in COVID-19. Study as a whole: PBMCs, B-cell-depleted T cells, or T cells provided the cDNA or gDNA that made up the material.

The assay was immunoSEQ multiplex PCR, and TCRdb's table has in-frame clones only and misses some. The sample carries 120,000 or so clones, approximately 80% recorded once. This clone turned up a few times. Looked up from germline, CDR1 is LGHDT and CDR2 is YNNKEL (reference sequence). The V segment lost 7 bases and the J segment 1 base; nucleotides outside the gene matches: 6. The CDR3 has 15 amino acids. The TCR comes from a man in his sixties or seventies with acute or convalescent COVID-19. This rearrangement joins TRBV3-1 (or the pseudogene TRBV3-2) to TRBJ2-1, with 8 bases matching TRBD1. The sample consisted of peripheral blood. The DNA for the CDR3 is TGTGCCAGCACTAATTGGACAGGGTCCTACAATGAGCAGTTCTTC. Translation gives CASTNWTGSYNEQFF.